This T cell receptor (beta chain) emerged from a study of blood T cell repertoires in COVID-19. Background on the study: COVID-19 samples from acute and convalescent phases originated in the United States, Italy and Spain. PBMCs, B-cell-depleted T cells, or T cells provided the cDNA or gDNA that made up the material.

Repertoires were generated with immunoSEQ multiplex PCR, while TCRdb's copy carries only in-frame clones and drops some. This sample has about 270,000 clones; 83% occur once, and the top ten carry 8.5% to 9.5%. V lost 0 bases to trimming and J lost 2 bases, with 11 bases between them. The CDR3 has 16 residues. Per the germline V gene, CDR1 is MGHRA and CDR2 is YSYEKL. The specimen sequenced was peripheral blood. The TCR comes from a woman aged 50 to 65 who had recovered from COVID-19. V usage is TRBV4-1 and J usage is TRBJ2-1, with D possibly being TRBD2 (6 bases). For the CDR3, the DNA is TGCGCCAGCAGCCAAGATCCTAGCGCTCCCTACAATGAGCAGTTCTTC. It translates to CASSQDPSAPYNEQFF.